Below, one TCR beta chain is given with its context. This sample is part of a study of blood T cell repertoires in COVID-19. Study overall: Sites in the United States, Italy and Spain provided acute and convalescent COVID-19 samples. T cells, B-cell-depleted T cells, or PBMCs supplied cDNA or gDNA.

This CDR3 is built from 16 residues. V lost 4 bases to trimming and J lost 7 bases; unmatched junction nucleotides: 6. Germline V gene sequence: CDR1 SGHNT, CDR2 YYREEE (reference sequence). Source study methods: By means of reference gene primer amplification, nucleated cell counts were estimated. Only in-frame clones appear in the TCRdb table, and some are missing; sequencing was by immunoSEQ multiplex PCR. Clone size and V and J calls were adopted from that table, with D and trimming inferred from the DNA. The sample holds under 300,000 clones; 89% are singletons and the top ten take 3.5% to 5%. The chain has TRBV5-4 and TRBJ2-1; 15 bases fit TRBD2. This sequence originates from a woman between 40 and 50 years old who had recovered from COVID-19. The sequenced sample consisted of peripheral blood. This CDR3 reads CASSQGLAGGPNEQFF. For the CDR3, the DNA is TGTGCCAGCAGCCAAGGACTAGCGGGGGGGCCTAATGAGCAGTTCTTC.